The rows below give T cell receptor beta chains drawn from one sample of a study of T cell responses to AZD1222 COVID-19 vaccine. The method was immunoSEQ multiplex PCR; TCRdb's version includes in-frame clones alone and lacks a portion of them. The table records some 150,000 clones, roughly 91% of them present only once. The sequences come from peripheral blood, collected 28 days after the second AZD1222 dose. The receptors shown here come from an adult who received the AZD1222 COVID-19 vaccine. Both conserved end residues are part of each CDR3. A D gene is named only where the DNA matches it firmly. Some rows have no size entry. The others give once, few or many, or a class for an expanded clone.

clone_size d_call j_call v_call cdr3_aa cdr3_nt
NA NA TRBJ1-6 TRBV28 CASVSGLSPLHF TGTGCCAGCGTGAGTGGTCTGTCACCCCTCCACTTT
few NA TRBJ2-5 TRBV24-1 CATSDSQGIETQYF TGTGCCACCAGTGATTCACAGGGAATCGAGACCCAGTACTTC
NA NA TRBJ1-1 TRBV28 CASSLLLTNTEAFF TGTGCCAGCAGTTTGCTCCTTACGAACACTGAAGCTTTCTTT
once NA TRBJ1-4 TRBV6-5 CASTPGAWEKLFF TGTGCCAGCACCCCGGGGGCTTGGGAAAAACTGTTTTTT
NA NA TRBJ1-4 TRBV28 CASLGGREKLFF TGTGCCTCACTGGGGGGGCGTGAAAAACTGTTTTTT
NA NA TRBJ1-2 TRBV29-1 CSVEGWNRGYTF TGCAGCGTTGAAGGATGGAACAGGGGCTACACCTTC
NA NA TRBJ2-3 TRBV10-3 CAISEPGKDTQYF TGTGCCATCAGTGAGCCAGGGAAGGATACGCAGTATTTT
NA TRBD1 TRBJ2-6 TRBV6-5 CASRTGAGGANVLTF TGTGCCAGCAGGACAGGGGCCGGGGGGGCCAACGTCCTGACTTTC
NA TRBD1 TRBJ2-3 TRBV3-1/TRBV3-2 CASRPGGQGSTDTQYF TGTGCCAGCAGGCCAGGGGGACAGGGAAGCACAGATACGCAGTATTTT
once NA TRBJ1-6 TRBV3-1/TRBV3-2 CASSQDLTRSLHF TGTGCCAGCAGCCAAGATCTGACCCGGTCCCTCCACTTT